Listed here are 13 T cell receptor beta chains from one sample, sequenced in a study of T-cell reconstitution after alpha-beta-depleted transplantation in children. As it was prepared, the TCRbeta library received unique molecular identifiers. TCRdb reprocessed the PCR reads via MiXCR and lists one record per CDR3 protein. The table includes approximately 800,000 distinct CDR3 sequences, roughly 16% detected once. The sequenced sample was PBMCs, mostly from graft donor cells, obtained 360 days after TCRalphabeta/CD19-depleted stem cell transplant. Every receptor here comes from a male patient aged 10-17 years who had a stem cell transplant for acute lymphoblastic leukemia, so the T cells may come from the graft donor.

In this sample, this clonotype turned up many times. V gene TRBV7-2 combines with J gene TRBJ2-1; 9 bases are a match to TRBD2. J was trimmed by 11 bases and V by 5 bases; bases with no gene match: 10. Looked up from germline, CDR1 is SGHTA and CDR2 is FQGNSA. This CDR3 is built from 14 residues. As DNA, the CDR3 is TGTGCCAGCAGCCTGACGTATAGCGGGAGAAAGCAGTTCTTC. Its protein is CASSLTYSGRKQFF.

This clonotype was observed many times. This rearrangement joins TRBV25-1 to TRBJ1-2; D might be TRBD1 (6 bases). V was clipped by 8 bases and J by 5 bases, with 9 bases between them. Germline V gene sequence: CDR1 MGHDK, CDR2 SYGVNS. The CDR3 is 11 amino acids. The CDR3 nucleotides read TGTGCCAGCCGCAGGGGATATGGCTACACCTTC. This sequence encodes CASRRGYGYTF.

This clonotype was seen at least ten times. This chain uses TRBV29-1 with TRBJ1-2; no clear D. The CDR3 is made up of 11 amino acids. V was clipped by 4 bases and J by 7 bases, with 10 bases between them. Germline V CDR1 and CDR2: SQVTM, ANQGSEA. Written as DNA, the CDR3 is TGCAGCGTTGTAGGCGGGAGTGGCTACACCTTC. It is translated as CSVVGGSGYTF.

This clonotype was seen a handful of times. This chain links TRBV12-3 or TRBV12-4 with TRBJ1-1, with D perhaps TRBD1 (6 bases). Deletions cut 3 bases from V and 1 base from J, with 12 bases between. The CDR3 has 15 residues. This chain's CDR3 is CASSLQEGGNTEAFF. In DNA, the CDR3 is TGTGCCAGCAGTTTGCAGGAAGGGGGGAACACTGAAGCTTTCTTT.

In this sample, this clonotype turned up many times. This rearrangement joins TRBV2 to TRBJ1-6, with unresolved D. Trimming cost V 3 bases and J 7 bases, with 4 bases left between them. Germline-derived CDR1 and CDR2 are SNHLY and FYNNEI. The CDR3 is made up of 12 amino acids. The CDR3 DNA reads TGTGCCAGCAGTGAGGGGAATTCACCCCTCCACTTT. Translating it yields CASSEGNSPLHF.

This clonotype was recorded at least ten times. The chain recombines TRBV27 with TRBJ2-5; D is uncertain. This CDR3 spans 14 amino acids. The germline V and J ends were trimmed by 1 base and 4 bases, with 10 bases remaining between them. The germline V gene has CDR1 MNHEY and CDR2 SMNVEV (reference sequence). CDR3 coding DNA: TGTGCCAGCAGTTTATACCCCTCTGGAGAGACCCAGTACTTC. This codes for CASSLYPSGETQYF.

This clonotype occurred a few times. The V call is TRBV7-3, the J call TRBJ2-1; D is uncertain. This CDR3 contains 12 residues. Germline V gene lookup returns CDR1 SGHTA and CDR2 FQGTGA. V shed 4 bases and J shed 6 bases, with 7 bases lying between them. The CDR3 region has the DNA TGTGCCAGCAGCTCTCAGAGCAATGAGCAGTTCTTC. Protein product: CASSSQSNEQFF.

A few counts support this clonotype. The chain employs TRBV10-1 and TRBJ2-7; D not certain. The length of the CDR3 is 15 residues. Germline CDR1 and CDR2: WNHNN and SYGVQD (reference sequence). The V end lost 5 bases, the J end lost 0 bases, and 14 bases lay between the germline ends. CDR3 in DNA: TGCGCCAGCAGTCCCCGGTGGGGTAGCTCCTACGAGCAGTACTTC. This translates into CASSPRWGSSYEQYF.

This clonotype was detected only a few times. The chain has TRBV9 and TRBJ1-1; D unclear. This CDR3 spans 14 amino acids. The germline V and J ends were trimmed by 0 bases and 5 bases, with 11 bases remaining between them. CDR1 and CDR2 from the germline V gene are SGDLS and YYNGEE. CDR3 sequence: CASSVDPVRTEAFF. As DNA, the CDR3 is TGTGCCAGCAGCGTAGATCCGGTTAGGACTGAAGCTTTCTTT.

In this sample, this clonotype turned up many times. V and J are TRBV18 and TRBJ2-1; 7 nucleotides match TRBD2. Germline V gives CDR1 KGHSH, CDR2 LQKENI. CDR3 length: 14 amino acids. V lost 2 bases, J lost 11 bases, and 9 bases stayed unmatched. The CDR3 DNA follows: TGTGCCAGCTCACCAACGAAACCGGGACTAAAGCAGTTCTTC. Translating it yields CASSPTKPGLKQFF.

The chain has TRBV29-1 and TRBJ2-1; D is possibly TRBD1 (6 bases). Looked up from germline, CDR1 is SQVTM and CDR2 is ANQGSEA. CDR3 length: 13 residues. V was pared by 5 bases and J by 8 bases, with 16 bases between. CDR3 nucleotide sequence: TGCAGCGTTTCTGAGACAGGAATTCATGAGCAGTTCTTC. Translation: CSVSETGIHEQFF.

This clonotype was observed a handful of times. The gene calls are TRBV2 and TRBJ2-7; D might be TRBD1 or TRBD2, each matching 5 bases. Per germline, CDR1 SNHLY and CDR2 FYNNEI. The CDR3 length is 14 residues. Trimming pared 6 bases from V and 2 bases from J, leaving 14 bases between. The CDR3 nucleotides are TGTGCCAGCAGAAAAGGGGACGGACCCTACGAGCAGTACTTC. Translating it yields CASRKGDGPYEQYF.

This clonotype was picked up many times. This chain joins TRBV5-1 and TRBJ2-1; D is uncertain. V gave up 2 bases and J gave up 6 bases, with 15 bases separating them. The CDR3 sequence is 15 residues long. Germline values: CDR1 SGHRS, CDR2 YFSETQ. The CDR3 DNA reads TGCGCCAGCAGCTTTCCCACTGGTTCTTTCAATGAGCAGTTCTTC. Encoded protein: CASSFPTGSFNEQFF.